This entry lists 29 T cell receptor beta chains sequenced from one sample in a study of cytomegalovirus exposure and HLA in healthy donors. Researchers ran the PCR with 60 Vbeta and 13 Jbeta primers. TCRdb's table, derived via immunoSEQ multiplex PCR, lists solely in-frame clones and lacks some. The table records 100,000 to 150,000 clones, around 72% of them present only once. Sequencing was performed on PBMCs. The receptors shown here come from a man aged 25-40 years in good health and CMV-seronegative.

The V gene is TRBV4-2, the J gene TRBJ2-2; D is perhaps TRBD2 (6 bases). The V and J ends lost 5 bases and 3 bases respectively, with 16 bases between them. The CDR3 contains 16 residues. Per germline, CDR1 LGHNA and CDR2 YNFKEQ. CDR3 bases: TGTGCCAGCAGCGGGGGGATCGGCGACGACACCGGGGAGCTGTTTTTT. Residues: CASSGGIGDDTGELFF.

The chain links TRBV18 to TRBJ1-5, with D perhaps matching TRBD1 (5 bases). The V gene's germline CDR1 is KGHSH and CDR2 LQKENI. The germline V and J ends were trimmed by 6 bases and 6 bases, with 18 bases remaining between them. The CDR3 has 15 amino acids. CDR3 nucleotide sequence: TGTGCCAGCTCCACTCCTTTGGGGGGGAGTCAGCCCCAGCATTTT. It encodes CASSTPLGGSQPQHF.

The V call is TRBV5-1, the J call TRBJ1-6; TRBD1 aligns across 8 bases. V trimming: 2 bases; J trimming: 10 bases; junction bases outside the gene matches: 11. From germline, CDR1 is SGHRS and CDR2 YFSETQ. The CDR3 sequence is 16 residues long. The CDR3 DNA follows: TGCGCCAGCAGCTTAGAAGGACAGGGTATCGGGTCACCCCTCCACTTT. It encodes CASSLEGQGIGSPLHF.

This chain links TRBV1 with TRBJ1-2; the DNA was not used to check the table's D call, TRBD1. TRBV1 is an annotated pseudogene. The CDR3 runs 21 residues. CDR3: CTSSHRTGTGSVETTNYGYTF. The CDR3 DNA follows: TGCACCAGCAGCCACAGAACCGGGACAGGGTCTGTAGAAACAACTAACTATGGCTACACCTTC.

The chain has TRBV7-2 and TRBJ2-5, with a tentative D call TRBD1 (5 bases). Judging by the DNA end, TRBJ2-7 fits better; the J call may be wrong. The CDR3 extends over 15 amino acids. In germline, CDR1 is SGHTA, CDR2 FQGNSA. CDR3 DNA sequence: TGTGCCAGCAGCCTCTTTGGGGCCCCGGGCTACGAGCAGTACTTC. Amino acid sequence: CASSLFGAPGYEQYF.

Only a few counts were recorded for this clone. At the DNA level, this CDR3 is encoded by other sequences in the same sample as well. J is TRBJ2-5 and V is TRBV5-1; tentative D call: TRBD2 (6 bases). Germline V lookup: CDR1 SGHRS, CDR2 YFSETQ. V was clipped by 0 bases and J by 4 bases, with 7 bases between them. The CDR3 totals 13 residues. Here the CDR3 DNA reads TGCGCCAGCAGCTTGGAGGGAGGAGAGACCCAGTACTTC. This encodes CASSLEGGETQYF.

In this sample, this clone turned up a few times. The CDR3 reads CASSLAGMTGNTIYF. In DNA form, the CDR3 reads TGTGCCAGCAGCTTAGCCGGGATGACCGGAAACACCATATATTTT. V is TRBV11-2 and J is TRBJ1-3; D unresolved. CDR3 length: 15 residues. With 1 base removed from V and 4 bases from J, the gap between germline ends came to 11 bases. Germline V CDR1 and CDR2: SGHAT, FQNNGV.

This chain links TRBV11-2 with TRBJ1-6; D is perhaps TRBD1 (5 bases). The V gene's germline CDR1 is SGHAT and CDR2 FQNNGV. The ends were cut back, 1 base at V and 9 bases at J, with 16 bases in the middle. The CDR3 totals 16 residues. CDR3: CASSLVGGGGSSPLHF. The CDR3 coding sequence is TGTGCCAGCAGCTTAGTGGGGGGTGGGGGGAGTTCACCCCTCCACTTT. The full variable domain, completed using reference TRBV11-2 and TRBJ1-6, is EAGVAQSPRYKIIEKRQSVAFWCNPISGHATLYWYQQILGQGPKLLIQFQNNGVVDDSQLPKDRFSAERLKGVDSTLKIQPAKLEDSAVYLCASSLVGGGGSSPLHFGNGTRLTVT.

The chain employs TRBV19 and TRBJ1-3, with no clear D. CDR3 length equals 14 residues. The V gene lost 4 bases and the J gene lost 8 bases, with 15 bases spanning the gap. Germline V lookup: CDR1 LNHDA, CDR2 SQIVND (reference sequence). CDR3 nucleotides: TGTGCCAGTAGTACGGGTCCCATCGGGGACACCATATATTTT. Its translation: CASSTGPIGDTIYF. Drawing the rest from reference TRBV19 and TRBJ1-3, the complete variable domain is DGGITQSPKYLFRKEGQNVTLSCEQNLNHDAMYWYRQDPGQGLRLIYYSQIVNDFQKGDIAEGYSVSREKKESFPLTVTSAQKNPTAFYLCASSTGPIGDTIYFGEGSWLTVV.

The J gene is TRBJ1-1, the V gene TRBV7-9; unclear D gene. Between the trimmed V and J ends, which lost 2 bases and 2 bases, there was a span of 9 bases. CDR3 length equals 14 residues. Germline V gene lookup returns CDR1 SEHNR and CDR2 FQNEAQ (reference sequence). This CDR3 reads CASSLRQVNTEAFF. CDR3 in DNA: TGTGCCAGCAGCTTACGTCAGGTTAACACTGAAGCTTTCTTT.

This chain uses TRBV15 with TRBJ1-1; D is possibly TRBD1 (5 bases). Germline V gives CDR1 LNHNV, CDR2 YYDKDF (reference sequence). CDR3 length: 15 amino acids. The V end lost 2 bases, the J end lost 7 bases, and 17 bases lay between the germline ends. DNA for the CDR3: TGTGCCACCAGCAGACCCTCAATGGACGGGGGTGAAGCTTTCTTT. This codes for CATSRPSMDGGEAFF. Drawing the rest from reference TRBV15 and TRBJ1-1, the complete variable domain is DAMVIQNPRYQVTQFGKPVTLSCSQTLNHNVMYWYQQKSSQAPKLLFHYYDKDFNNEADTPDNFQSRRPNTSFCFLDIRSPGLGDTAMYLCATSRPSMDGGEAFFGQGTRLTVV.

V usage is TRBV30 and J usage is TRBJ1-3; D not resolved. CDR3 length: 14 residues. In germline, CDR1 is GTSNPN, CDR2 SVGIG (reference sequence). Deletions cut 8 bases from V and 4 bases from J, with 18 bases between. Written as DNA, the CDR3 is TGTGCCGTAGTGGGAGGGTTGGGCGGAAACACCATATATTTT. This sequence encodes CAVVGGLGGNTIYF.

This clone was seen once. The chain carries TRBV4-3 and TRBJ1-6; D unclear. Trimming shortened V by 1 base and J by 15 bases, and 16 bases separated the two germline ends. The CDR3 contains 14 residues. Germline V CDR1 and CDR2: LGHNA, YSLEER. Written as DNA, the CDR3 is TGCGCCAGCAGCCAAGGAGGGCCACAGCCTCTCCTCCACTTT. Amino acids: CASSQGGPQPLLHF.

Here the CDR3 DNA reads TGTGCCAGCAGCTTGGTAGAGGCGAACACTGAAGCTTTCTTT. It encodes CASSLVEANTEAFF. The chain uses TRBV5-4 and TRBJ1-1; no clear D gene. This CDR3 spans 14 amino acids. From germline, CDR1 is SGHNT and CDR2 YYREEE (reference sequence). The germline V and J ends were trimmed by 0 bases and 1 base, with 7 bases remaining between them.

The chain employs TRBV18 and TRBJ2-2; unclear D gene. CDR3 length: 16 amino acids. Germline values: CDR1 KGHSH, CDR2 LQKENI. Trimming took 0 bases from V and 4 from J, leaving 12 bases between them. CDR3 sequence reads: CASSPPDSGGTGELFF. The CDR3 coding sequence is TGTGCCAGCTCACCACCGGATAGTGGCGGCACCGGGGAGCTGTTTTTT.

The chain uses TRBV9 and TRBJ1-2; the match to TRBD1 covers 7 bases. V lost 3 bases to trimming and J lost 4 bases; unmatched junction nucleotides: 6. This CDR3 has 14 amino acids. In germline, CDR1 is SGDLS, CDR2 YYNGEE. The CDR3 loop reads CASSATGQTYGYTF. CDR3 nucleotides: TGTGCCAGCAGCGCCACGGGACAGACCTATGGCTACACCTTC.

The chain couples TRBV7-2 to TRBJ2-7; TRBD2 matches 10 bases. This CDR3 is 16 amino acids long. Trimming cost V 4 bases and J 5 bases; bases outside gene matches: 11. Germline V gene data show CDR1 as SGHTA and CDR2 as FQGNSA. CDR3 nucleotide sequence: TGTGCCAGCAGCTCCCAAGCAGCGGGGGGGCTCGACGAGCAGTACTTC. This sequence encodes CASSSQAAGGLDEQYF. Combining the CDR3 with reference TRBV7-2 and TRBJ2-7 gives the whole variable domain GAGVSQSPSNKVTEKGKDVELRCDPISGHTALYWYRQSLGQGLEFLIYFQGNSAPDKSGLPSDRFSAERTGGSVSTLTIQRTQQEDSAVYLCASSSQAAGGLDEQYFGPGTRLTVT.

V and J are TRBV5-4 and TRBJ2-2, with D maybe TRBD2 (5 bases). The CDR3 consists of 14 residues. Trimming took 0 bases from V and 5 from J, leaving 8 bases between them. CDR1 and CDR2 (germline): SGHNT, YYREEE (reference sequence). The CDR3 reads CASSLAGGTGELFF. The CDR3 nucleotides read TGTGCCAGCAGCTTGGCCGGAGGAACCGGGGAGCTGTTTTTT.

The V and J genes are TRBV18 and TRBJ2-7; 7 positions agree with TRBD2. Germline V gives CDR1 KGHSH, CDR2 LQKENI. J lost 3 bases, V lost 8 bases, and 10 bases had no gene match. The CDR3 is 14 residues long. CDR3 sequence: CASALMGLNYEQYF. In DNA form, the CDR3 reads TGTGCCAGCGCATTGATGGGACTAAACTACGAGCAGTACTTC.

The CDR3 DNA reads TGTGCCAGCAGCGTCGTCATAACGGTTACGTACACTGAAGCTTTCTTT. Encoded protein: CASSVVITVTYTEAFF. The chain recombines TRBV5-4 with TRBJ1-1; D remains ambiguous. Per germline, CDR1 SGHNT and CDR2 YYREEE (reference sequence). This CDR3 spans 16 amino acids. Trimming stripped 4 bases from V and 3 bases from J, with 19 bases between.

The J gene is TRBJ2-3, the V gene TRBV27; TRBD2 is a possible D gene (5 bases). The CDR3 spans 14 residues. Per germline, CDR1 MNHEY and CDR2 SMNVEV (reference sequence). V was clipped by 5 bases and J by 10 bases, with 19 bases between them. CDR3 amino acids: CASSPYLKDSAQYF. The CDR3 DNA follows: TGTGCCAGCAGTCCCTACCTCAAGGACTCGGCGCAGTATTTT.

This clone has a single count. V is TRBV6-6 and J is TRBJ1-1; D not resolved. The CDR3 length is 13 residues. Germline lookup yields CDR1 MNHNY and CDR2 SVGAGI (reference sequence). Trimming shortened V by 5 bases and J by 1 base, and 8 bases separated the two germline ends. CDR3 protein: CASSQYRNTEAFF. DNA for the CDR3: TGTGCCAGCAGTCAATACAGGAACACTGAAGCTTTCTTT.

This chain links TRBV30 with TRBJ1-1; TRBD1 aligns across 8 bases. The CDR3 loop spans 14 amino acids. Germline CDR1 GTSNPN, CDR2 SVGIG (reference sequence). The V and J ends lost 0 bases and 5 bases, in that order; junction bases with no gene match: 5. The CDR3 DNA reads TGTGCCTGGAGTGTAGGCCAGGGGGCAACTGAAGCTTTCTTT. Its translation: CAWSVGQGATEAFF.

The CDR3 here is CASRATGGYEQYF. The CDR3 DNA sequence: TGTGCCAGCAGGGCGACAGGGGGCTACGAGCAGTACTTC. This chain joins TRBV11-1 and TRBJ2-5; 9 bases map to TRBD1. The assigned J gene may be wrong: the sequence end matches TRBJ2-7 better. Germline CDR1 reads SGHAT; CDR2 reads FQDESV (reference sequence). This CDR3 has 13 amino acids.

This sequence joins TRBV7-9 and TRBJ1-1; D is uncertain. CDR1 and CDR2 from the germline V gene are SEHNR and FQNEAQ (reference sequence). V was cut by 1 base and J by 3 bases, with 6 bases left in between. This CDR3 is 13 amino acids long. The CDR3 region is CASSLGGDTEAFF. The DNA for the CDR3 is TGTGCCAGCAGCTTAGGAGGAGACACTGAAGCTTTCTTT.

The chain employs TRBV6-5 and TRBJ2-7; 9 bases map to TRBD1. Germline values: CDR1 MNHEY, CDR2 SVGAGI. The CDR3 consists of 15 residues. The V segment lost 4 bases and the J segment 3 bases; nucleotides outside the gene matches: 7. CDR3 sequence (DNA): TGTGCCAGCAGTTTCTCACAGGGGGCAGGCTACGAGCAGTACTTC. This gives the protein CASSFSQGAGYEQYF.

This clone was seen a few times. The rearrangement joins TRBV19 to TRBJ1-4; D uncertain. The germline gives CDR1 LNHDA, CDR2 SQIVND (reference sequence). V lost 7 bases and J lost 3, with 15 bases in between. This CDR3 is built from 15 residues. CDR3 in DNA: TGTGCCAGTAAACCGCCGGGTGTCGCTAATGAAAAACTGTTTTTT. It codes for CASKPPGVANEKLFF.

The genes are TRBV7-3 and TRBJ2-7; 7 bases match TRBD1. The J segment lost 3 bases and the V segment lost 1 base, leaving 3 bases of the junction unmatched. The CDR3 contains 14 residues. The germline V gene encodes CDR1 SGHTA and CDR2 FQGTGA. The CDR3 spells CASSLIAGGYEQYF. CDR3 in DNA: TGTGCCAGCAGCTTAATCGCAGGGGGCTACGAGCAGTACTTC.

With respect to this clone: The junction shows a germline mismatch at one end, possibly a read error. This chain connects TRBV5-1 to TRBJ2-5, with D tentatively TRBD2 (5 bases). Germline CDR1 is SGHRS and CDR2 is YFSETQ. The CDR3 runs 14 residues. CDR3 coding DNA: TGCGCCAGCATCTTGGGCCCGGGACAAGAGACCCAGTACTTC. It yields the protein CASILGPGQETQYF.